The 10 T cell receptor beta chains below all came from one sample that was sequenced in a study of patients and donors after allogeneic stem cell transplantation. In TCRdb, the RT-PCR reads were re-called with MiXCR into one record per CDR3 protein. Of about 960,000 distinct CDR3 sequences in the sample, approximately 19% were seen once. The material sequenced was blood, either unsorted or a sorted T cell fraction (not recorded which). The source is a human donor who was either an allogeneic HSCT recipient or a stem cell or donor lymphocyte infusion donor (not recorded which). It is not recorded whose cells these are; they may come from a transplant donor.

V usage is TRBV2 and J usage is TRBJ1-5; maybe TRBD1 (5 bases). Trimming left V 6 bases short and J 6 bases short, with 18 bases between. CDR3 length: 15 amino acids. Germline lookup yields CDR1 SNHLY and CDR2 FYNNEI. The CDR3 DNA follows: TGTGCCAGCAGCCCCCAGGGAGTAGGCAGTCAGCCCCAGCATTTT. As protein: CASSPQGVGSQPQHF.

The table lists this clonotype with many counts. The chain carries TRBV10-3 and TRBJ1-2, with D possibly matching TRBD1 (5 bases). The CDR3 has 17 residues. Trimming stripped 4 bases from V and 5 bases from J, with 23 bases between. Germline V gene lookup returns CDR1 ENHRY and CDR2 SYGVKD. CDR3 region: CAISVLRGRTTFYGYTF. The CDR3 nucleotides are TGTGCCATCAGTGTCCTAAGGGGCCGAACCACCTTTTATGGCTACACCTTC.

V is TRBV4-3 and J is TRBJ1-3; D perhaps matches TRBD1 (5 bases). The germline CDR1 and CDR2 sequences are LGHNA and YSLEER. The CDR3 is 15 amino acids. V was pared by 5 bases and J by 8 bases, with 19 bases between. CDR3 in DNA: TGCGCCAGCAGCTTAGGGGACGTTTGGGGGGACACCATATATTTT. It translates to CASSLGDVWGDTIYF.

The chain joins TRBV12-3 or TRBV12-4 to TRBJ2-7; the match to TRBD2 covers 11 bases. V trimming: 5 bases; J trimming: 3 bases; junction bases outside the gene matches: 9. The CDR3 has 16 residues. The CDR3 DNA reads TGTGCCAGCAGTGCCCCTAGCGGGAGGTCCCACTACGAGCAGTACTTC. Translation gives CASSAPSGRSHYEQYF.

This clonotype has ten or more counts. The chain joins TRBV11-2 to TRBJ2-7; tentatively, D is TRBD2 (6 bases). The CDR3 has 15 residues. CDR1 SGHAT and CDR2 FQNNGV come from the germline V gene. V was trimmed by 1 base and J by 3 bases, leaving 13 bases between them. CDR3 residues: CASSLGTGVRYEQYF. CDR3 in DNA: TGTGCCAGCAGCTTAGGTACGGGAGTCCGCTACGAGCAGTACTTC.

V usage is TRBV11-3 and J usage is TRBJ2-7; 10 bases are shared with TRBD2. After removal of 3 bases from V and 4 bases from J, the junction contained 12 bases not matched to a gene. Germline V lookup: CDR1 SGHNT, CDR2 YENEEA. CDR3 length: 17 amino acids. Written as DNA, the CDR3 is TGTGCCAGCAGCTTGGCTAGCGGGAGACTAGGGAGGTACGAGCAGTACTTC. Residues: CASSLASGRLGRYEQYF. The variable domain in full, with the rest retrieved from reference TRBV11-3 and TRBJ2-7, is EAGVVQSPRYKIIEKKQPVAFWCNPISGHNTLYWYLQNLGQGPELLIRYENEEAVDDSQLPKDRFSAERLKGVDSTLKIQPAELGDSAVYLCASSLASGRLGRYEQYFGPGTRLTVT.

This clonotype appeared a few times. The chain links TRBV7-9 to TRBJ2-7, with 10 nucleotides matching TRBD2. The CDR3 sequence is 14 residues long. V lost 4 bases and J lost 5; bases outside the gene matches: 5. Germline assignment: CDR1 SEHNR and CDR2 FQNEAQ (reference sequence). The DNA for the CDR3 is TGTGCCAGCAGCTCTAGCGGGAGATGGAACGAGCAGTACTTC. Protein product: CASSSSGRWNEQYF.

This clonotype has only a few counts. The chain joins TRBV30 to TRBJ1-2; 8 nucleotides agree with TRBD1. The junction had 11 bases not matched to a gene; V was cut back by 5 bases and J by 9 bases. CDR1 GTSNPN and CDR2 SVGIG come from the germline V gene (reference sequence). The CDR3 consists of 13 residues. This CDR3 reads CAWVGRDRSSYTF. As DNA, the CDR3 is TGTGCCTGGGTTGGTCGGGACAGGTCTAGCTACACCTTC.

The V gene is TRBV24-1, the J gene TRBJ2-1; the match to TRBD2 covers 7 bases. CDR1 is KGHDR, CDR2 SFDVKD, per germline. Unmatched junction bases numbered 8, after V lost 3 bases and J lost 10 bases. This CDR3 has 14 residues. CDR3 region: CATSDPWTSWEQFF. For the CDR3, the DNA is TGTGCCACCAGTGATCCCTGGACTAGTTGGGAGCAGTTCTTC.

This chain connects TRBV12-3 or TRBV12-4 to TRBJ1-2, with TRBD1 matching 7 bases. V lost 2 bases to trimming and J lost 0 bases; unmatched junction nucleotides: 9. The length of the CDR3 is 17 residues. CDR3 in amino acids: CASSLREQGTPNYGYTF. The CDR3 DNA sequence: TGTGCCAGCAGTTTACGGGAACAGGGGACACCTAACTATGGCTACACCTTC.